This note documents a single TCR beta chain sequence. There is no known antigen for this receptor. Base qualities are missing; no much larger clone stands one base away. The V end loses 4 bases and the J end loses 3 bases, and a stretch of 13 bases separates them. The germline V gene (reference sequence) sets CDR1 to LGHDT and CDR2 to YNNKEL. Including cysteine and phenylalanine, the CDR3 has 15 amino acids. The retained sequence is limited to the CDR3, 45 bases, with the frame set at the first base. TCRbeta CDR3 regions were amplified from genomic DNA using the immunoSEQ Assay, a bias-controlled multiplex PCR. Under the source paper's analysis protocol: Nucleated cell counts per sample were estimated from amplification of reference gene primers within the assay. To quantify the absolute abundance of each unique TCRbeta CDR3 rearrangement, sequence reads were collapsed and filtered. For each sample, productive Simpson clonality was calculated as the square root of Simpson's diversity index over productive rearrangements. TCRdb limited this immuneACCESS table to in-frame rearrangements with V and J called. A share of clones is missing; checked studies link under half to unresolved V genes, and the rest is unexplained. V and J calls and clone size follow that table, whereas D and trimming were derived from the DNA. For this sample there are fewer than 600,000 clones; roughly 90% appear just once. Less than 2% of the sample is in the top ten clones.

Participants in the prospective study were enrolled through a virtual design, were aged 18 to 89 years, and lived in about two dozen United States geographic areas. In the prospective study, participants were assigned to cohorts based on the clinical history participants reported in a screening survey and a study questionnaire. Recovered participants in ImmuneRACE Cohort 3 were defined as having two consecutive negative NP/OP PCR tests, clearance from a healthcare professional, or resolution of symptoms. In the prospective study, mobile phlebotomists collected whole blood, serum and a nasopharyngeal or oropharyngeal swab from each participant. Additional blood draws and questionnaires over an approximately 2-month period could optionally be provided by prospective study participants. Before DNA extraction, prospective study blood samples were shipped either frozen or at room temperature. The sample originates from a study of blood T cell repertoires in COVID-19 (TCRdb year 2020). Some background on the complete study: The collaborator samples originated in the United States, Italy and Spain and spanned the acute and convalescent phases of COVID-19. The prospective study material was composed of cDNA or gDNA derived from T cells, B-cell-depleted T cells, or PBMCs. Deeply sampled blood TCRbeta repertoires from subjects exposed to, actively infected with, or recovered from COVID-19 were included in the dataset. The repertoires were released in a freely available public database meant as a resource for research on the immune response to SARS-CoV-2. The samples were drawn from two sources: the first 160 participants of the ongoing ImmuneRACE study, and 1,000 to 1,500 subjects contributed by 6 global collaborators. Nearly every sample came with metadata listing a de-identified subject ID, COVID-19 status, age in years and sex. Where available, HLA class I and class II types were taken from metadata supplied by the sample provider and were not determined by assay-based typing. The investigation overall reported the following: How much clinical and demographic metadata was included differed by source and by participant, and the metadata was provided uncurated.

This receptor chain uses TRBV3-1 (or the pseudogene TRBV3-2) and TRBJ1-5; too little of a D gene remains to name it. This sequence was found in a woman between 40 and 50 years old who had recovered from COVID-19. The sequenced sample consisted of PBMCs or T cells enriched from blood (not recorded which). The DNA sequence follows: TGTGCCAGCAGCCTGTCCGGGGTGAACAATCAGCCCCAGCATTTT. The translation is CASSLSGVNNQPQHF.